This is a list of T cell receptor beta chains from one sample in a study of CXCR3-negative and CXCR3-positive naive CD8 T cells. TCRdb re-called the 5' RACE reads; every CDR3 protein appears as one record, without DNA. This sample's clone table lists tens of thousands of distinct CDR3 sequences. Sequencing was carried out using naive CXCR3+ CD8+ T cells from blood. These receptors were taken from a human donor in good health. Some clones in this sample may be carry-over from other donors' samples. Each CDR3 is given with its conserved first and last residue.

16	TRBJ1-3	TRBV28	CASSWEDGYSGNTIYF
18	TRBJ2-1	TRBV5-1	CASSGGGDSGSSYNEQFF
12	TRBJ2-7	TRBV20-1	CSAMIDGYEQYF
16	TRBJ1-1	TRBV5-1	CASSLAGDYSNTEAFF
15	TRBJ2-2	TRBV5-6	CASSSDGANTGELFF
20	TRBJ2-1	TRBV28	CASSYAEDRGLFQVYNEQFF
14	TRBJ2-1	TRBV29-1	CSVEIGREDNEQFF
17	TRBJ2-7	TRBV15	CATSSKIRVVRDCEQYF
13	TRBJ2-7	TRBV6-6	CASRSGGPYEQYF
13	TRBJ1-5	TRBV6-1	CATRENSNQPQHF
16	TRBJ2-1	TRBV29-1	CSVDGLAGAGSGEQFF
12	TRBJ1-2	TRBV29-1	CSVDQGARGYTF
18	TRBJ2-6	TRBV9	CTSSVAHFLGTGANVLTF
14	TRBJ2-3	TRBV15	CATRKTGITDTQYF
17	TRBJ2-1	TRBV6-6	CASSYSTTGGSSNEQFF
15	TRBJ2-3	TRBV9	CASSARGGAGDTQYF
14	TRBJ1-2	TRBV14	CASSQEVANYGYTF
21	TRBJ1-6	TRBV20-1	CSARDTWRRGAQGEFNSPLHF
17	TRBJ1-5	TRBV7-2	CASSKRGAEVRNQPQHF
13	TRBJ2-3	TRBV7-8	CASRGPAGDTQYF
12	TRBJ1-2	TRBV29-1	CSVQTGTYGYTF
11	TRBJ2-7	TRBV28	CASSVDFEQYF
13	TRBJ1-1	TRBV6-4	CASSDRLDTEAFF
16	TRBJ1-6	TRBV6-1	CASRGWDGEGNSPLHF
17	TRBJ2-3	TRBV28	CASSHLMGAHSTDTQYF
17	TRBJ2-1	TRBV4-2	CASSQEGGAGAYNEQFF
18	TRBJ2-3	TRBV27	CASSTRLAGPRGTDTQYF
13	TRBJ2-2	TRBV20-1	CSARSTRPGELFF
18	TRBJ2-3	TRBV4-1	CASSQDPSGGLLGDTQYF
15	TRBJ2-5	TRBV28	CASSLGTFKKETQYF
15	TRBJ2-1	TRBV5-1	CASSLGLALYNEQFF
19	TRBJ2-6	TRBV29-1	CSVEDYKGTGGSGANVLTF
13	TRBJ2-5	TRBV7-7	CASSLGLRETQYF
14	TRBJ2-3	TRBV6-4	CASSEDPGADTQYF
16	TRBJ1-2	TRBV9	CASSVGKGGGFDGYTF
14	TRBJ2-1	TRBV5-1	CASSSLDRGNEQFF
15	TRBJ2-5	TRBV4-3	CASSRIGQGEETQYF
13	TRBJ1-1	TRBV4-3	CASSQDTRLNLNF
13	TRBJ2-7	TRBV29-1	CSVVFQGPAEQYF
15	TRBJ2-3	TRBV2	CASTGTSGYADTQYF
14	TRBJ2-7	TRBV28	CASNGAGEFYEQYF
13	TRBJ2-1	TRBV15	CATSRDWATLQFF
15	TRBJ2-2	TRBV27	CASSLGTGMTGELFF
14	TRBJ2-7	TRBV28	CASSPGLEDYEQYF
14	TRBJ2-7	TRBV10-3	CAISSGLADYEQYF
14	TRBJ1-2	TRBV14	CASSQGDLNYGYTF
14	TRBJ2-7	TRBV5-1	CASSLGLSSYEQYF
14	TRBJ2-1	TRBV20-1	CSAGDRSSYNEQFF
18	TRBJ2-1	TRBV12-3/TRBV12-4	CASNTGTGERRSYNEQFF
15	TRBJ2-3	TRBV7-3	CASSPTGEITDTQYF
15	TRBJ1-1	TRBV7-8	CASRATGTWDTEAFF
15	TRBJ2-7	TRBV29-1	CSVEDYTSDSYEQYF